Listed below are T cell receptor beta chains from one sample, sequenced in a study of regulatory T cells in long-lasting Graves disease. TCRdb reprocessed the multiplex PCR reads via MiXCR and lists one record per CDR3 protein. This sample has roughly 430,000 distinct CDR3 sequences; 21% occur once, and the top ten carry 13% to 15%. Sequencing used peripheral blood mononuclear cells (PBMCs), obtained when the disease was refractory, from a patient treated with antithyroid drugs. These receptors were taken from a female donor with Graves disease. Both conserved end residues are trimmed from each CDR3. D genes are given only for firm matches.

d_gene: .
v_gene: TRBV7-9
j_gene: TRBJ2-1
CDR3aa: ASSLVGASANEQF

d_gene: .
v_gene: TRBV5-1
j_gene: TRBJ2-7
CDR3aa: ASSPTGVREQY

d_gene: TRBD2
v_gene: TRBV7-8
j_gene: TRBJ2-2
CDR3aa: ASSLGGLAYVGLF

d_gene: TRBD1
v_gene: TRBV6-5
j_gene: TRBJ1-4
CDR3aa: ASSSPPGTGRVGEKLF

d_gene: .
v_gene: TRBV19
j_gene: TRBJ1-5
CDR3aa: ARRLNQPQH

d_gene: .
v_gene: TRBV2
j_gene: TRBJ2-3
CDR3aa: ASSDPDTQY

d_gene: .
v_gene: TRBV15
j_gene: TRBJ1-1
CDR3aa: ATSTSNRDTEAF

d_gene: .
v_gene: TRBV3-1
j_gene: TRBJ2-2
CDR3aa: ASSQEEPTDTGELF

d_gene: TRBD1
v_gene: TRBV7-8
j_gene: TRBJ1-4
CDR3aa: ASSLAIGGREKLF

d_gene: .
v_gene: TRBV6-2/TRBV6-3
j_gene: TRBJ2-7
CDR3aa: ASTKTGTYEQY

d_gene: .
v_gene: TRBV5-1
j_gene: TRBJ2-2
CDR3aa: ASSLSTGAGGELF

d_gene: .
v_gene: TRBV28
j_gene: TRBJ2-7
CDR3aa: ATRDLGYEQY

d_gene: .
v_gene: TRBV7-2
j_gene: TRBJ1-5
CDR3aa: ASSLASVGDQPQH

d_gene: TRBD2
v_gene: TRBV6-1
j_gene: TRBJ2-2
CDR3aa: ASFSGGSGAGELF

d_gene: TRBD2
v_gene: TRBV27
j_gene: TRBJ2-1
CDR3aa: ASSSGLGSYNEQF

d_gene: TRBD1
v_gene: TRBV2
j_gene: TRBJ2-5
CDR3aa: ASSGTGGRGETQY

d_gene: .
v_gene: TRBV6-2/TRBV6-3
j_gene: TRBJ2-4
CDR3aa: ASSAAGTLAKNIQY

d_gene: .
v_gene: TRBV27
j_gene: TRBJ1-5
CDR3aa: ASSFQSNQPQH

d_gene: TRBD2
v_gene: TRBV3-1
j_gene: TRBJ2-1
CDR3aa: ASSQPTSRFNEQF

d_gene: .
v_gene: TRBV19
j_gene: TRBJ2-7
CDR3aa: ASSLQTGVYEQY

d_gene: .
v_gene: TRBV5-4
j_gene: TRBJ2-2
CDR3aa: ASSRRDGLNTGELF

d_gene: .
v_gene: TRBV18
j_gene: TRBJ1-1
CDR3aa: ASSPPGGGNTEAF

d_gene: TRBD2
v_gene: TRBV7-9
j_gene: TRBJ2-5
CDR3aa: ASSPGLGARREGRETQY

d_gene: .
v_gene: TRBV2
j_gene: TRBJ2-2
CDR3aa: ASSPRQGANTGELF